The entry that follows covers one T cell receptor (beta chain) sequence. The antigen this receptor binds is unknown. No qualities accompany the bases; no much larger clone lies one base away. This sample stems from a study of blood T cell repertoires in COVID-19 (TCRdb year 2020). For context, the study as a whole: Samples covering the acute and convalescent phases of COVID-19 were provided by collaborators in the United States, Italy and Spain. HLA class I and class II types, where available, came from metadata supplied by the sample provider rather than from assay-based typing. A de-identified subject ID, COVID-19 status, age in years and sex were almost always included in the sample metadata. The material from the prospective study consisted of cDNA or gDNA derived from T cells, B-cell-depleted T cells, or PBMCs. Deeply sampled blood TCRbeta repertoires from subjects exposed to, actively infected with, or recovered from COVID-19 were included in the dataset. A freely available public database, intended as a resource for researchers studying the immune response to SARS-CoV-2, is where the repertoires were released. The samples were drawn from the first 160 participants of the ongoing ImmuneRACE study and from 1,254 subjects provided by 6 global collaborators. Study-wide conclusions, independent of this receptor: The quantity of clinical and demographic metadata differed by source and by participant and was supplied without curation.

Whole blood was collected in K2EDTA tubes by collaborating institutions according to the institutions' own protocols. For TCRbeta analysis, collaborators shipped samples as frozen whole blood, isolated PBMCs, or DNA extracted from either of those sample types. The germline V gene supplies CDR1 MNHNS and CDR2 SASEGT. V is cut by 4 bases and J by 5 bases, and the space between the germline ends is 19 bases. Counted from cysteine to phenylalanine, this CDR3 has 16 amino acids. Only the CDR3 part of the read is kept: 48 bases, read in frame from the first base. TCRbeta CDR3 regions were amplified from genomic DNA using the immunoSEQ Assay, a bias-controlled multiplex PCR. The original pipeline was this. The number of nucleated cells in each sample was estimated by amplification of reference gene primers within the assay. To quantify the absolute abundance of each unique TCRbeta CDR3 rearrangement, sequence reads were collapsed and filtered. For each sample, productive Simpson clonality was calculated as the square root of Simpson's diversity index over productive rearrangements. TCRdb re-hosts the immuneACCESS table, in-frame sequences only. Its copies lack some clones; in the studies checked, an unresolved V gene accounts for under half of them, and the cause for the rest is not known. Clonal size and the V and J genes are those of that table, whereas D and trimming came from the DNA. Here the sample has roughly 200,000 clones; 75% to 80% occur a single time. The top ten constitute approximately 9% of the sample.

The TCR was taken from a woman aged 45-65 years with active or convalescent COVID-19. Sample: peripheral blood. The V gene is TRBV6-1 and the J gene is TRBJ2-3, with TRBD1 perhaps the D gene, on 6 matching bases. The CDR3 protein sequence reads: CASSVVPGHRGDTQYF. The nucleotide sequence reads TGTGCCAGCAGTGTAGTTCCGGGACACCGTGGAGATACGCAGTATTTT.